The 11 T cell receptor beta chains in this list originate from one sample, sequenced in a study of T cells in Graves' hyperthyroidism and ophthalmopathy. It was RNA transcripts that yielded the amplified TCR beta CDR3 regions. RT-PCR in the first round (using the HTBI primer set) targeted the TCR CDR3. From the multiplex PCR reads, TCRdb called clonotypes with MiXCR, one entry per CDR3 protein. Altogether more than 500,000 distinct CDR3 sequences are present, 14% to 15% being singletons, with the ten largest covering 4% to 5.5%. The sequenced sample consisted of blood. The source of these receptors is a middle-aged woman with Graves' ophthalmopathy.

In this sample, this clonotype turned up many times. The chain couples TRBV19 to TRBJ1-1, with 9 bases fitting TRBD1. Trimming removed 3 bases from V and 6 bases from J; junction bases left unmatched: 5. Per germline, CDR1 LNHDA and CDR2 SQIVND (reference sequence). The CDR3 contains 14 residues. The CDR3 nucleotides read TGTGCCAGTAGTATGGACAGGGGAAACGCTGAAGCTTTCTTT. It yields the protein CASSMDRGNAEAFF.

This clonotype was counted at least ten times. The chain employs TRBV28 and TRBJ1-6; TRBD1 agrees at 7 bases. The CDR3 loop spans 17 amino acids. The junction had 15 bases not matched to a gene; V was cut back by 3 bases and J by 10 bases. CDR1 is MDHEN and CDR2 is SYDVKM in the germline V gene. In nucleotides, the CDR3 is TGTGCCAGCAGTTTGTCCACCGGGACAGCGGTTGGGTCACCCCTCCACTTT. Translated: CASSLSTGTAVGSPLHF.

V usage is TRBV7-3 and J usage is TRBJ1-1, with D unclear. This CDR3 contains 15 residues. V lost 2 bases and J lost 1, with 11 bases in between. Germline V gene data show CDR1 as SGHTA and CDR2 as FQGTGA. The CDR3: CASSLAPVTNTEAFF. Written as DNA, the CDR3 is TGTGCCAGCAGCTTAGCCCCAGTAACGAACACTGAAGCTTTCTTT.

The genes are TRBV29-1 and TRBJ1-1; D is possibly TRBD1 (5 bases). V lost 2 bases to trimming and J lost 6 bases, with 16 bases between them. CDR1 SQVTM and CDR2 ANQGSEA come from the germline V gene. The CDR3 totals 14 residues. The CDR3 sequence is CSVESRLGLAEAFF. CDR3 coding DNA: TGCAGCGTTGAAAGTAGACTGGGACTTGCTGAAGCTTTCTTT.

This clonotype was counted a few times. V usage is TRBV6-1 and J usage is TRBJ2-4; D is possibly TRBD2 (5 bases). CDR3 length: 15 amino acids. V was trimmed by 2 bases and J by 1 base, leaving 9 bases between them. In germline, CDR1 is MNHNS, CDR2 SASEGT. This CDR3 reads CASSEFPGAKNIQYF. In DNA, the CDR3 is TGTGCCAGCAGTGAATTTCCGGGGGCCAAAAACATTCAGTACTTC.

This clonotype was detected many times. The chain employs TRBV27 and TRBJ1-1; 9 bases are a match to TRBD1. The length of the CDR3 is 17 residues. Trimming removed 5 bases from V and 3 bases from J; junction bases left unmatched: 13. The germline CDR1 and CDR2 sequences are MNHEY and SMNVEV (reference sequence). This chain's CDR3 is CASSPDRGIESDTEAFF. DNA for the CDR3: TGTGCCAGCAGTCCGGACAGGGGAATAGAAAGCGACACTGAAGCTTTCTTT.

This clonotype was detected many times. This chain joins TRBV28 and TRBJ1-1, with a possible D match to TRBD1 (5 bases). The CDR3 extends over 12 amino acids. CDR1 and CDR2 (germline): MDHEN, SYDVKM. With 10 bases removed from V and 4 bases from J, the gap between germline ends came to 13 bases. The CDR3: CATSGWGTEAFF. The DNA for the CDR3 is TGTGCCACATCAGGGTGGGGCACTGAAGCTTTCTTT.

This clonotype was counted many times. The genes are TRBV30 and TRBJ2-7, with D unclear. V was clipped by 2 bases and J by 6 bases, with 11 bases between them. The CDR3 extends over 12 amino acids. CDR1 and CDR2 from the germline V gene are GTSNPN and SVGIG (reference sequence). In DNA, the CDR3 is TGTGCCTGGAGTCACCGGGCCCCCGAGCAGTACTTC. This translates into CAWSHRAPEQYF.

This clonotype was picked up many times. The chain carries TRBV19 and TRBJ2-2; D unresolved. This CDR3 has 11 residues. CDR1 LNHDA and CDR2 SQIVND come from the germline V gene (reference sequence). V shed 10 bases and J shed 8 bases, with 11 bases lying between them. The CDR3 sequence: CATRTPGELFF. The DNA of the CDR3 is TGTGCCACGAGGACCCCAGGGGAGCTGTTTTTT.

This clonotype was counted at least ten times. The rearrangement uses TRBV28 and TRBJ1-1; D gene ambiguous. The CDR3 sequence is 12 residues long. Germline CDR1 and CDR2: MDHEN and SYDVKM. V was clipped by 4 bases and J by 6 bases, with 9 bases between them. The CDR3 reads CASSYSNAEAFF. The CDR3 DNA reads as TGTGCCAGCAGTTACTCTAACGCTGAAGCTTTCTTT.

This clonotype was observed a handful of times. The chain uses TRBV2 and TRBJ2-2; 8 bases agree with TRBD2. The junction had 9 bases not matched to a gene; V was cut back by 3 bases and J by 3 bases. Germline V gene sequence: CDR1 SNHLY, CDR2 FYNNEI. CDR3 length equals 17 residues. CDR3 sequence: CASSDSNGRADTGELFF. DNA for the CDR3: TGTGCCAGCAGTGATTCGAACGGGAGGGCCGACACCGGGGAGCTGTTTTTT.